The clone carrying this T cell receptor beta chain occurred a few times. A single record per CDR3 protein comes from TCRdb applying MiXCR to the 5' RACE reads. The sample holds 160,000 or so distinct CDR3 sequences; approximately 6.7% are singletons and the top ten take 2.5% to 3%. The sample comes from a study of T cells after yellow fever vaccination. The germline V and J ends were trimmed by 5 bases and 4 bases, with 16 bases remaining between them. The CDR3 length is 15 residues. Looked up from germline, CDR1 is SGHRS and CDR2 is YFSETQ. The input for sequencing was CD4+ T cells sorted from PBMCs, taken around 5 days after the first yellow fever vaccination. The sequence was collected from a man aged 18 to 35 who received the YFV17D yellow fever vaccine. The chain is built from TRBV5-1 and TRBJ2-1; possible D gene TRBD1, 7 bases. The CDR3 is CASSGQGGAYNEQFF. Here the CDR3 DNA reads TGCGCCAGCAGTGGTCAGGGGGGCGCTTACAATGAGCAGTTCTTC. Based on the CDR3 plus reference TRBV5-1 and TRBJ2-1, the full variable domain is KAGVTQTPRYLIKTRGQQVTLSCSPISGHRSVSWYQQTPGQGLQFLFEYFSETQRNKGNFPGRFSGRQFSNSRSEMNVSTLELGDSALYLCASSGQGGAYNEQFFGPGTRLTVL.